One sample yielded the 12 T cell receptor beta chains listed below, sequenced in a study of T cell responses to AZD1222 COVID-19 vaccine. Data came from immunoSEQ multiplex PCR; TCRdb stores just in-frame clones and leaves some out. The sample includes 130,000 or so clones, 92% of them seen just once. Sequences were derived from peripheral blood, sampled on day 0 of AZD1222 vaccination. The source is an adult in good health.

The rearrangement links TRBV5-6 to TRBJ2-5; D not certain. Germline CDR1 is SGHDT and CDR2 is YYEEEE. The V end lost 6 bases, the J end lost 1 base, and 13 bases lay between the germline ends. The CDR3 totals 14 residues. The CDR3 reads CASTSTWGQETQYF. The CDR3 nucleotides are TGTGCCAGCACCAGTACTTGGGGCCAAGAGACCCAGTACTTC.

The chain uses TRBV20-1 and TRBJ2-7; D call uncertain. The CDR3 extends over 11 amino acids. V was cut by 6 bases and J by 6 bases, with 12 bases left in between. Germline loops: CDR1 DFQATT, CDR2 SNEGSKA (reference sequence). In DNA form, the CDR3 reads TGCAGTGCCATCTATGGGTTCGAGCAGTACTTC. This gives the protein CSAIYGFEQYF.

The V gene is TRBV10-1, the J gene TRBJ2-1, with D possibly TRBD2 on 5 matching bases. Trimming took off 4 bases at V and 9 bases at J, with 7 bases between the two ends. The CDR3 is made up of 11 amino acids. CDR1 WNHNN and CDR2 SYGVQD come from the germline V gene (reference sequence). CDR3 region: CASSAAGEQFF. The CDR3 coding sequence is TGCGCCAGCAGTGCCGCGGGTGAGCAGTTCTTC.

The chain recombines TRBV6-5 with TRBJ1-4; D gene uncertain. The germline V gene has CDR1 MNHEY and CDR2 SVGAGI. Trimming took 4 bases from V and 0 from J, leaving 9 bases between them. The CDR3 is made up of 15 amino acids. Written as DNA, the CDR3 is TGTGCCAGCAGTTTAGGCCAGGCAACTAATGAAAAACTGTTTTTT. It translates to CASSLGQATNEKLFF.

The V call is TRBV21-1, the J call TRBJ1-2. TRBV21-1 is shown as a pseudogene. CDR3 length: 11 amino acids. The CDR3 sequence is CAGRSFYGYTF. CDR3 DNA sequence: TGTGCCGGGCGGTCATTCTATGGCTACACCTTC.

This chain joins TRBV9 and TRBJ2-2; no clear D gene. The CDR3 has 14 amino acids. CDR1 is SGDLS, CDR2 YYNGEE, per germline. Trimming cost V 0 bases and J 3 bases, with 6 bases left between them. Here the CDR3 reads CASSVAGDTGELFF. Here the CDR3 DNA reads TGTGCCAGCAGCGTAGCTGGAGACACCGGGGAGCTGTTTTTT.

The chain joins TRBV6-5 to TRBJ2-1; a possible D gene is TRBD2 (6 bases). This CDR3 is 15 amino acids long. Germline loops: CDR1 MNHEY, CDR2 SVGAGI. V lost 2 bases, J lost 0 bases, and 8 bases lay in between. The CDR3 loop reads CASSYGTRSYNEQFF. As DNA, the CDR3 is TGTGCCAGCAGTTACGGGACTCGCTCCTACAATGAGCAGTTCTTC.

The V gene is TRBV3-1 (or the pseudogene TRBV3-2), the J gene TRBJ2-2; D unresolved. The CDR3 has 16 residues. Germline V lookup: CDR1 LGHDT, CDR2 YNNKEL (reference sequence). The V end lost 0 bases, the J end lost 3 bases, and 11 bases lay between the germline ends. Here the CDR3 DNA reads TGTGCCAGCAGCCAAGACTCAGGCTACCACACCGGGGAGCTGTTTTTT. This translates into CASSQDSGYHTGELFF.

This sequence joins TRBV3-1 (or the pseudogene TRBV3-2) and TRBJ1-6, with TRBD1 as a possible D gene (5 bases). Germline V gene sequence: CDR1 LGHDT, CDR2 YNNKEL (reference sequence). The V and J ends lost 3 bases and 13 bases respectively, with 16 bases between them. The CDR3 covers 14 residues. CDR3 nucleotides: TGTGCCAGCAGCCACAGGGTGACGCAGGGCCCCCTCCACTTT. As protein: CASSHRVTQGPLHF.

The rearrangement uses TRBV20-1 and TRBJ2-7; no reliable D call. V shed 5 bases and J shed 5 bases, with 10 bases lying between them. Germline V gene sequence: CDR1 DFQATT, CDR2 SNEGSKA (reference sequence). The CDR3 extends over 11 amino acids. CDR3 sequence reads: CSAPYMDEQYV. CDR3 nucleotides: TGCAGTGCTCCCTACATGGACGAGCAGTACGTC.

V usage is TRBV10-3 and J usage is TRBJ2-2, with D possibly being TRBD2 (6 bases). This CDR3 contains 15 residues. V was shortened by 4 bases and J by 0 bases, with 9 bases between the two germline ends. The V gene's germline CDR1 is ENHRY and CDR2 SYGVKD. Written as DNA, the CDR3 is TGTGCCATCAGTGTTCGCGGGGCGAACACCGGGGAGCTGTTTTTT. Protein: CAISVRGANTGELFF.

V is TRBV10-1 and J is TRBJ2-1, with TRBD1 matching over 8 bases. The germline CDR1 and CDR2 sequences are WNHNN and SYGVQD (reference sequence). V lost 5 bases and J lost 2; bases outside the gene matches: 8. The CDR3 totals 16 residues. The CDR3 DNA reads TGCGCCAGCAGTCCCTACCGGGACAGGACCTACAATGAGCAGTTCTTC. The encoded protein is CASSPYRDRTYNEQFF.